This TCR beta chain was captured in a study of PD-1 blockade in classical Hodgkin lymphoma. As for the study in general: On a schedule of every 2 weeks, patients received nivolumab 3 mg/kg intravenously.

CDR3 length: 13 residues. Germline CDR1 and CDR2: MNHEY and SMNVEV (reference sequence). V was clipped by 4 bases and J by 2 bases, with 9 bases between them. Study-level results: At baseline, newly diagnosed patients reportedly showed less TCR diversity than healthy donors.

Relapses following autologous stem cell transplantation were seen in all patients, with brentuximab vedotin exposure varying. Complete response, partial response or progressive disease were the best responses. Of note for this clone: Its matching antigen is unknown.

The method was immunoSEQ multiplex PCR; TCRdb's version includes in-frame clones alone and lacks a portion of them. Among around 58,000 clones listed, about 92% were seen once. The sequenced sample was peripheral blood mononuclear cells (PBMCs), obtained at baseline. The genes are TRBV27 and TRBJ2-7, with a weak D call TRBD1 (6 bases). The receptor's source is a human donor with classical Hodgkin lymphoma. In DNA form, the CDR3 reads TGTGCCAGCAGTTCGGGACAAACCTACGAGCAGTACTTC. Encoded protein: CASSSGQTYEQYF.